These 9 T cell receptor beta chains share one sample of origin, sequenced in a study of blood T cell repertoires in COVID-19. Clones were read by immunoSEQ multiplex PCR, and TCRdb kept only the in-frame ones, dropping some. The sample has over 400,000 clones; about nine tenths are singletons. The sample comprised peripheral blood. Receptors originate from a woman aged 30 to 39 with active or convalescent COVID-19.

This chain's CDR3 is CASSWTGGNNYGYTF. The CDR3 bases are TGTGCCAGCAGTTGGACAGGGGGTAATAACTATGGCTACACCTTC. The rearrangement joins TRBV6-5 to TRBJ1-2, with 10 bases that match TRBD1. Germline CDR1 and CDR2: MNHEY and SVGAGI. The V segment lost 4 bases and the J segment 1 base; nucleotides outside the gene matches: 3. The CDR3 has 15 residues.

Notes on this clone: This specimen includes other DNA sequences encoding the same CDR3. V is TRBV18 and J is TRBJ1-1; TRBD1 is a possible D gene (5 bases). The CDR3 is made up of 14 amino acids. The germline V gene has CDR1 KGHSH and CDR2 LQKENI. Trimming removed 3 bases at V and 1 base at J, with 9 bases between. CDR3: CASSPPGKNTEAFF. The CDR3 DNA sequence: TGTGCCAGCTCACCTCCAGGGAAGAACACTGAAGCTTTCTTT.

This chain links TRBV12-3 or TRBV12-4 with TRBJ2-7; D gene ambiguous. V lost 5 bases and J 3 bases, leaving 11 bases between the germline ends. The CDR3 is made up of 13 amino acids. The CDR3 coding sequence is TGTGCCAGCAGTCCGAGGATTAACTACGAGCAGTACTTC. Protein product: CASSPRINYEQYF.

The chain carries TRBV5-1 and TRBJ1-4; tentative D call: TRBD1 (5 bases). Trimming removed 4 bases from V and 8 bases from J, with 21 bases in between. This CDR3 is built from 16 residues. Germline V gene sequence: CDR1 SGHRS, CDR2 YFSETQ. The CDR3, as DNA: TGCGCCAGCAGCGCCGAGGCGGGGCAAAGGGGAGAAAAACTGTTTTTT. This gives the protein CASSAEAGQRGEKLFF. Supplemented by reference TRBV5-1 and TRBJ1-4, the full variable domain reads KAGVTQTPRYLIKTRGQQVTLSCSPISGHRSVSWYQQTPGQGLQFLFEYFSETQRNKGNFPGRFSGRQFSNSRSEMNVSTLELGDSALYLCASSAEAGQRGEKLFFGSGTQLSVL.

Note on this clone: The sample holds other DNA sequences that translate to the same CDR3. This CDR3 is CASSLALSGGAYNEQFF. Written as DNA, the CDR3 is TGCGCCAGCAGCTTGGCCCTTAGCGGGGGTGCCTACAATGAGCAGTTCTTC. This chain connects TRBV5-1 to TRBJ2-1, with 9 bases lining up with TRBD2. The CDR3 loop spans 17 amino acids. Unmatched junction bases numbered 6, after V lost 0 bases and J lost 2 bases. Germline V gene sequence: CDR1 SGHRS, CDR2 YFSETQ.

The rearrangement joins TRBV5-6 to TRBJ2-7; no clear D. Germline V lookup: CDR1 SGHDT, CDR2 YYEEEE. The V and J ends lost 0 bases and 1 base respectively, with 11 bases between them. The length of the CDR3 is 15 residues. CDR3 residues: CASSLARNPSYEQYF. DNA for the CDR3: TGTGCCAGCAGCTTGGCGAGGAACCCATCCTACGAGCAGTACTTC. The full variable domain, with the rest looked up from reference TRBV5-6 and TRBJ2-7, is DAGVTQSPTHLIKTRGQQVTLRCSPKSGHDTVSWYQQALGQGPQFIFQYYEEEERQRGNFPDRFSGHQFPNYSSELNVNALLLGDSALYLCASSLARNPSYEQYFGPGTRLTVT.

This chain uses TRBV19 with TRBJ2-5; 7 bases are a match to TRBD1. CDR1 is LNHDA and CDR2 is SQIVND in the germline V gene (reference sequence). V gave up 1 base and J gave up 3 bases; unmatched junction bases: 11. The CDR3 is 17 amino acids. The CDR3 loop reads CASSIAVERGPKETQYF. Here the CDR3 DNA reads TGTGCCAGTAGTATAGCGGTGGAGAGGGGGCCTAAAGAGACCCAGTACTTC.

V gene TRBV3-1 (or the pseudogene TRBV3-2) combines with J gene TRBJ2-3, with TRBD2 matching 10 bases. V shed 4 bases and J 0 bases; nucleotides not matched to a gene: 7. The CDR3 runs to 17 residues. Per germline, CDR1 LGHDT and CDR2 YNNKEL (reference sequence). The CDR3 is CASSRLAGGASTDTQYF. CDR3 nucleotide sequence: TGTGCCAGCAGCCGACTAGCGGGCGGTGCGAGCACAGATACGCAGTATTTT.

The CDR3 DNA sequence: TGCGCCAGCAGCTTGAGTGAGTACGAGCAGTACTTC. Protein sequence: CASSLSEYEQYF. This rearrangement joins TRBV5-1 to TRBJ2-7; D is uncertain. Germline V gene sequence: CDR1 SGHRS, CDR2 YFSETQ. This CDR3 has 12 amino acids. The germline V and J ends were trimmed by 1 base and 4 bases, with 6 bases remaining between them.